This T cell receptor (beta chain) was captured in a study of control samples from healthy donors and cancer patients. Data came from immunoSEQ multiplex PCR; TCRdb stores just in-frame clones and leaves some out. The data contain tens of thousands of clones, roughly nine tenths of them seen just once; the ten biggest clones take up approximately 14%. From germline, CDR1 is ENHRY and CDR2 SYGVKD. Trimming took off 0 bases at V and 7 bases at J, with 10 bases between the two ends. The CDR3 length is 14 residues. The chain has TRBV10-3 and TRBJ1-5, with no clear D. Sequenced input: blood. This receptor was identified in a man younger than 45 in good health. CDR3 coding DNA: TGTGCCATCAGTGAGTCAAGGTCTGACCAGCCCCAGCATTTT. Protein sequence: CAISESRSDQPQHF.